A selection of T cell receptor beta chains follows, all from one sample in a study of blood T cell repertoires in COVID-19. Some clones are missing from TCRdb's copy, which holds only in-frame ones; the method was immunoSEQ multiplex PCR. The sample yields 310,000 or so clones, over 80% seen once. Specimen: peripheral blood. The source is a man aged 30-40 years with COVID-19, enrolled during active disease. Each CDR3 is given with its conserved first and last residue. The order of the fields is D gene, J gene, V gene, CDR3 protein, CDR3 DNA. The D gene is left open where the match is weak.

>-|TRBJ2-2|TRBV11-2
CASSLLLGADGELFF
TGTGCCAGCAGCTTGCTATTAGGGGCGGACGGGGAGCTGTTTTTT
>-|TRBJ2-1|TRBV6-4
CASRQLGQSEQFF
TGTGCCAGCCGACAACTAGGGCAGTCTGAGCAGTTCTTC
>-|TRBJ1-2|TRBV4-3
CASSLSRTLYTF
TGCGCCAGCAGCCTTTCTCGGACTCTCTACACCTTC
>TRBD1|TRBJ2-2|TRBV7-2
CASSKGQDTGELFF
TGTGCCAGCAGCAAGGGACAGGACACCGGGGAGCTGTTTTTT
>-|TRBJ2-1|TRBV2
CASSEGLLNYNEQFF
TGTGCCAGCAGTGAAGGTCTACTCAACTACAATGAGCAGTTCTTC
>TRBD2|TRBJ2-1|TRBV2
CASTPTARQLAGTYNEQFF
TGTGCCAGCACCCCAACGGCTCGACAACTAGCGGGGACTTACAATGAGCAGTTCTTC
>TRBD1|TRBJ2-7|TRBV7-9
CASSYDRAYEQYF
TGTGCCAGCAGCTACGACAGGGCGTACGAGCAGTACTTC
>TRBD2|TRBJ2-3|TRBV14
CASSHLAGRTDTQYF
TGTGCCAGCAGCCATCTAGCGGGACGCACAGATACGCAGTATTTT
>TRBD1|TRBJ2-5|TRBV5-1
CASSLDALGTGAETQYF
TGCGCCAGCAGCTTGGACGCCCTTGGGACAGGGGCGGAGACCCAGTACTTC
>-|TRBJ1-1|TRBV4-1
CASSSGTLMNTEAFF
TGCGCCAGCAGCTCCGGGACACTCATGAACACTGAAGCTTTCTTT
>TRBD2|TRBJ2-1|TRBV15
CATSREVGGVSYNEQFF
TGTGCCACCAGCAGAGAGGTCGGGGGGGTTTCCTACAATGAGCAGTTCTTC
>TRBD1|TRBJ1-5|TRBV19
CASSMTGRPGQPQHF
TGTGCCAGTAGTATGACAGGGCGACCAGGGCAGCCCCAGCATTTT
>TRBD2|TRBJ2-1|TRBV29-1
CSVGYRLAGGLGNEQFF
TGCAGCGTTGGTTATAGACTAGCGGGAGGGTTAGGCAATGAGCAGTTCTTC
>-|TRBJ2-7|TRBV3-1/TRBV3-2
CASSQAAGNYEQYF
TGTGCCAGCAGCCAAGCGGCGGGCAACTACGAGCAGTACTTC
>TRBD2|TRBJ2-3|TRBV7-2
CASSPSSGGITDTQYF
TGTGCCAGCAGCCCTTCTAGCGGGGGGATCACAGATACGCAGTATTTT
>TRBD1|TRBJ1-3|TRBV15
CATSRPRDRSGNTIYF
TGTGCCACCAGCAGACCTCGGGACAGATCTGGAAACACCATATATTTT
>TRBD1|TRBJ2-5|TRBV7-8
CASSLGTGGVMAQYF
TGTGCCAGCAGCTTAGGGACAGGGGGGGTCATGGCCCAGTACTTC
>TRBD2|TRBJ2-1|TRBV18
CASSLEVVAGGSYNEQFF
TGTGCCAGCTCCCTCGAGGTGGTAGCGGGGGGCTCCTACAATGAGCAGTTCTTC
>TRBD1|TRBJ1-2|TRBV4-2
CASSQDGEPRQGNGYTF
TGTGCCAGCAGCCAAGATGGTGAACCTAGACAGGGGAATGGCTACACCTTC
>-|TRBJ2-5|TRBV6-2/TRBV6-3
CASSYGGKETQYF
TGTGCCAGCAGTTACGGCGGAAAAGAGACCCAGTACTTC
>-|TRBJ1-3|TRBV6-5
CASSYHQGFSGNTIYF
TGTGCCAGCAGTTATCACCAGGGGTTCTCTGGAAACACCATATATTTT
>TRBD1|TRBJ1-1|TRBV19
CASSTGQVNTEAFF
TGTGCCAGTAGTACCGGACAGGTGAACACTGAAGCTTTCTTT
>TRBD2|TRBJ2-1|TRBV13
CASSLGGRGGPYNEQFF
TGTGCCAGCAGCTTAGGTGGTCGGGGGGGCCCCTACAATGAGCAGTTCTTC
>-|TRBJ2-7|TRBV5-4
CASSFDQGTYEQYF
TGTGCCAGCAGCTTCGATCAGGGAACCTACGAGCAGTACTTC
>TRBD1|TRBJ2-3|TRBV7-9
CASSTRTGGSTDTQYF
TGTGCCAGCAGCACCAGGACAGGGGGAAGCACAGATACGCAGTATTTT
>TRBD1|TRBJ1-5|TRBV6-5
CASTERGLNQPQHF
TGTGCCAGCACAGAGAGGGGGCTTAATCAGCCCCAGCATTTT
>-|TRBJ1-2|TRBV28
CASTKGRGRDYGYTF
TGTGCCAGCACCAAAGGGAGGGGGAGGGACTATGGCTACACCTTC